The clone carrying this T cell receptor (beta chain) was found once. This CDR3 spans 17 amino acids. Trimming took off 0 bases at V and 1 base at J, with 12 bases between the two ends. Germline V gene data show CDR1 as LGHNA and CDR2 as YSLEER. This sample was taken from a study of CD8+ T cells in alopecia areata. Reverse transcription of extracted RNA yielded cDNA, which provided the sequencing template. The protocol was immunoSEQ multiplex PCR, while the TCRdb copy is restricted to in-frame clones and leaves out a portion. This table has just over 150,000 clones, about 53% appearing once. The specimen comprised CD8+ T cells sorted from blood, sampled at week 0. V is TRBV4-3 and J is TRBJ2-2; no reliable D call. This TCR derives from a human donor with alopecia areata. CDR3 sequence (DNA): TGCGCCAGCAGCCAAGATGAGGTGGCTGGGAACACCGGGGAGCTGTTTTTT. Its translation: CASSQDEVAGNTGELFF.